This T cell receptor (beta chain) was recorded in a study of blood T cell repertoires in COVID-19 (dated by TCRdb to 2020 to 2021). A note on the overall study: The collaborator samples originated in the United States, Italy and Spain and spanned the acute and convalescent phases of COVID-19. The repertoires were released in a freely available public database intended as a resource for research on the immune response to SARS-CoV-2. Where available, HLA class I and class II types were taken from metadata supplied by the sample provider and were not determined by assay-based typing. Sample metadata almost always included a de-identified subject ID, COVID-19 status, age in years and sex. Samples were obtained from the ongoing ImmuneRACE study (first 160 participants) and from 950 to 1,500 subjects provided by 6 global collaborators. The dataset comprised deeply sampled blood TCRbeta repertoires from subjects exposed to, actively infected with, or recovered from COVID-19. The prospective study material was composed of cDNA or gDNA derived from T cells, B-cell-depleted T cells, or PBMCs.

Comment on this clone: Its antigen remains unidentified. Base quality data are lacking; no much larger clone is found one base away.

What the research found in general, with its limitations: The amount of clinical and demographic metadata varied by source and participant and was provided uncurated.

Collaborating institutions collected whole blood in K2EDTA tubes following their own protocols. For TCRbeta analysis, collaborators shipped samples in one of three forms: frozen whole blood, isolated PBMCs, or DNA extracted from either of those sample types. TCRbeta CDR3 regions were amplified from genomic DNA using the immunoSEQ Assay, a bias-controlled multiplex PCR. The authors' pipeline ran thus. Nucleated cell counts per sample were estimated from amplification of reference gene primers within the assay. Sequence reads were collapsed and filtered to measure the absolute abundance of every unique TCRbeta CDR3 rearrangement. Productive Simpson clonality was computed per sample as the square root of Simpson's diversity index over productive rearrangements. Held by TCRdb, this immuneACCESS table contains in-frame sequences only and omits some clones. Under half of the omission traces to an unresolved V gene where checked; the cause of the rest is unknown. V, J and clone size are taken as reported in that table, and D and trimming were inferred from the DNA itself. This sample gives 30,000 to 40,000 clones in total; approximately 88% of them show up just once. The leading ten clones occupy around 15% of the sample.

The CDR3 spans 19 residues, from the cysteine through the phenylalanine. The DNA shown is the 57-base CDR3, in frame from base 1. Ends trimmed: V by 1 base, J by 3 bases; bases unmatched to a gene: 15. The CDR1 and CDR2 encoded by the germline V gene are SGHAT and FQNNGV. Sequencing used peripheral blood. The sequence links TRBV11-2 to TRBJ2-7; TRBD2 fits 10 bases in the junction. This clonotype originated in a man aged 55 to 69 with active COVID-19. The DNA sequence is as follows: TGTGCCAGCAGCTTAGTTCAGGCTAGCGGGAGCCCCTCATTCTACGAGCAGTACTTC. Protein translation: CASSLVQASGSPSFYEQYF.